Below are 18 T cell receptor beta chains sequenced from a single sample in a study of blood T cells in healthy people across ages. It was with a sample-barcoded 5' primer and a J-beta primer mix that a second PCR of roughly 6 to 12 cycles was run. Each CDR3 protein gets one entry after TCRdb re-called the 5' RACE reads with MiXCR. This table holds about 680,000 distinct CDR3 sequences, approximately 49% found once. Sequences were obtained from blood. Receptors originate from a woman in her sixties or seventies in good health.

The V call is TRBV2, the J call TRBJ2-5, with D tentatively TRBD1 or TRBD2 (6 bases each). The J call could be wrong; TRBJ2-7 is a better fit for the DNA end. Germline values: CDR1 SNHLY, CDR2 FYNNEI. CDR3 length: 15 amino acids. CDR3 sequence (DNA): TGTGCCAGCACCCAGGGGTCCGCGGGAATTTACGAGCAGTACTTC. Amino acid sequence: CASTQGSAGIYEQYF.

V gene TRBV27 combines with J gene TRBJ2-2; D call uncertain. Per the germline V gene, CDR1 is MNHEY and CDR2 is SMNVEV (reference sequence). V was trimmed by 2 bases and J by 0 bases, leaving 10 bases between them. CDR3 length: 16 residues. CDR3 DNA: TGTGCCAGCAGTTTAAGTAGCCGACCGAACACCGGGGAGCTGTTTTTT. Encoded protein: CASSLSSRPNTGELFF.

The chain couples TRBV29-1 to TRBJ1-1; no reliable D call. The CDR3 consists of 11 residues. The ends were cut back, 5 bases at V and 0 bases at J, with 4 bases in the middle. Germline V gene sequence: CDR1 SQVTM, CDR2 ANQGSEA. CDR3 nucleotide sequence: TGCAGCGTTAAAATGAACACTGAAGCTTTCTTT. This sequence encodes CSVKMNTEAFF.

The chain recombines TRBV6-5 with TRBJ1-5; D uncertain. V was clipped by 6 bases and J by 11 bases, with 17 bases between them. The CDR3 has 13 residues. Germline CDR1 MNHEY, CDR2 SVGAGI. The CDR3 DNA follows: TGTGCCAGCAGCCAAGGAGGCCGCTCGACCCAGCATTTT. Residues: CASSQGGRSTQHF.

J is TRBJ2-2 and V is TRBV24-1, with D possibly being TRBD1 or TRBD2 (7 bases each). Trimming pared 4 bases from V and 3 bases from J, leaving 17 bases between. The CDR3 contains 17 residues. Germline V gene data show CDR1 as KGHDR and CDR2 as SFDVKD. The chain's CDR3 is CATSDSDREGYTGELFF. The CDR3 DNA sequence: TGTGCCACCAGTGACTCCGACAGGGAGGGATACACCGGGGAGCTGTTTTTT.

The genes are TRBV5-6 and TRBJ2-7, with 12 nucleotides matching TRBD2. V shed 4 bases and J 0 bases; nucleotides not matched to a gene: 5. CDR1 is SGHDT and CDR2 is YYEEEE in the germline V gene. The CDR3 sequence is 16 residues long. CDR3 DNA sequence: TGTGCCAGCAGCCGGAAGACTAGCGGGAGCTCCTACGAGCAGTACTTC. Translating it yields CASSRKTSGSSYEQYF.

This chain joins TRBV30 and TRBJ1-1, with D possibly being TRBD1 (5 bases). Per germline, CDR1 GTSNPN and CDR2 SVGIG (reference sequence). The germline V and J ends were trimmed by 5 bases and 2 bases, with 12 bases remaining between them. The CDR3 length is 13 residues. The CDR3: CAWGGVSNTEAFF. In DNA form, the CDR3 reads TGTGCCTGGGGAGGGGTTTCCAACACTGAAGCTTTCTTT.

This clonotype has just a few counts. The rearrangement joins TRBV20-1 to TRBJ2-5; D is uncertain. This CDR3 spans 11 amino acids. Germline V gene sequence: CDR1 DFQATT, CDR2 SNEGSKA (reference sequence). Trimming took 6 bases from V and 2 from J, leaving 7 bases between them. CDR3 in DNA: TGCAGTGCCGATAAACAAGAGACCCAGTACTTC. It yields the protein CSADKQETQYF.

This sequence joins TRBV9 and TRBJ2-2, with D hard to call. V was shortened by 0 bases and J by 7 bases, with 4 bases between the two germline ends. Germline V lookup: CDR1 SGDLS, CDR2 YYNGEE. This CDR3 has 12 residues. In nucleotides, the CDR3 is TGTGCCAGCAGCGTAGATTACGGGGAGCTGTTTTTT. Its protein product is CASSVDYGELFF.

This chain joins TRBV6-2 or TRBV6-3 and TRBJ1-2; perhaps TRBD1 as D (6 bases). CDR1 and CDR2 (germline): MNHEY, SVGEGT. Trimming removed 6 bases from V and 0 bases from J, with 14 bases in between. This CDR3 region has 15 residues. The CDR3 sequence: CASRLQGSTNYGYTF. CDR3 DNA sequence: TGTGCCAGCAGACTGCAGGGGTCAACTAACTATGGCTACACCTTC.

V gene TRBV29-1 combines with J gene TRBJ2-5; possibly TRBD1 for D (6 bases). The V gene lost 3 bases and the J gene lost 2 bases, with 10 bases spanning the gap. The germline gives CDR1 SQVTM, CDR2 ANQGSEA. The CDR3 totals 13 residues. The CDR3 region has the DNA TGCAGCGTTGACAGGGGACGACAAGAGACCCAGTACTTC. It yields the protein CSVDRGRQETQYF. The full variable domain, with the rest looked up from reference TRBV29-1 and TRBJ2-5, is SAVISQKPSRDICQRGTSLTIQCQVDSQVTMMFWYRQQPGQSLTLIATANQGSEATYESGFVIDKFPISRPNLTFSTLTVSNMSPEDSSIYLCSVDRGRQETQYFGPGTRLLVL.

As concerns this clonotype: The junction differs from germline at one of its ends, possibly a read error. This sequence joins TRBV5-1 and TRBJ2-7, with 7 bases lining up with TRBD2. The CDR3 contains 16 residues. CDR1 is SGHRS and CDR2 is YFSETQ in the germline V gene. DNA of the CDR3: TGCGCCTGCAGCTTGGCCCCCGGGACTAACTCCTACGAGCAGTACTTC. It translates to CACSLAPGTNSYEQYF.

This clonotype was seen many times. The genes are TRBV4-2 and TRBJ1-4, with 10 nucleotides matching TRBD1. The CDR3 sequence is 16 residues long. The V segment lost 3 bases and the J segment 5 bases; nucleotides outside the gene matches: 6. CDR1 is LGHNA and CDR2 is YNFKEQ in the germline V gene. As DNA, the CDR3 is TGTGCCAGCAGCCAGACCCCGGGACAGGGGAATGAAAAACTGTTTTTT. Its translation is CASSQTPGQGNEKLFF.

This sequence joins TRBV5-1 and TRBJ2-1; 7 positions match TRBD1. V trimming: 4 bases; J trimming: 3 bases; junction bases outside the gene matches: 10. Germline CDR1 is SGHRS and CDR2 is YFSETQ. This CDR3 has 16 residues. The CDR3 coding sequence is TGCGCCAGCAGCAGGACCGGGACAGACTTCTACAATGAGCAGTTCTTC. This translates into CASSRTGTDFYNEQFF.

The CDR3 region is CASSLSRLAYIRETGELFF. DNA for the CDR3: TGTGCCAGCAGTTTAAGTAGACTAGCGTACATCCGGGAGACCGGGGAGCTGTTTTTT. The chain couples TRBV27 to TRBJ2-2; TRBD2 matches 8 bases. Germline-derived CDR1 and CDR2 are MNHEY and SMNVEV (reference sequence). CDR3 size: 19 residues. The V and J ends lost 2 bases and 5 bases, in that order; junction bases with no gene match: 16.

This clonotype came up a few times. V is TRBV20-1 and J is TRBJ2-7; TRBD1 is a possible D gene (5 bases). Germline V lookup: CDR1 DFQATT, CDR2 SNEGSKA (reference sequence). The ends were cut back, 2 bases at V and 5 bases at J, with 10 bases in the middle. This CDR3 is built from 12 residues. The CDR3 is CSARWQGHEQYF. In DNA form, the CDR3 reads TGCAGTGCTAGATGGCAGGGTCACGAGCAGTACTTC.

This clonotype turned up a few times. The chain carries TRBV7-4 and TRBJ2-3; D unresolved. V dropped 5 bases and J dropped 0 bases, with 9 bases sitting between them. This CDR3 region has 14 residues. Per the germline V gene, CDR1 is SGHVT and CDR2 is SQSDAQ. The CDR3 region is CASSVDPSTDTQYF. In DNA form, the CDR3 reads TGTGCCAGCAGCGTCGACCCTAGCACAGATACGCAGTATTTT.

The V gene is TRBV20-1, the J gene TRBJ2-1; the match to TRBD2 covers 7 bases. The CDR3 is 15 residues long. Germline CDR1 DFQATT, CDR2 SNEGSKA (reference sequence). V gave up 5 bases and J gave up 4 bases; unmatched junction bases: 11. CDR3 coding DNA: TGCAGTGCTTCTACTAGCGCTGCCCTTTACAATGAGCAGTTCTTC. Protein product: CSASTSAALYNEQFF.